This TCR beta chain was captured by sequencing in a study of cytomegalovirus exposure and HLA in healthy donors. On the study more broadly: Genetic ancestry analysis placed approximately 79% of the approximately 390 donors that were genotyped in the Caucasian-associated cluster.

Study-wide findings and caveats: Among TCR beta chains, those listed as cytomegalovirus-associated numbered about 160.

Germline loops: CDR1 SQVTM, CDR2 ANQGSEA. CDR3 length: 16 residues. V was trimmed by 1 base and J by 0 bases, leaving 13 bases between them. The PCR had 60 Vbeta and 13 Jbeta primers. TCRdb's table, derived via immunoSEQ multiplex PCR, lists solely in-frame clones and lacks some. Altogether about 150,000 clones are present, about 85% being singletons, with the ten largest covering approximately 8%. About this clone: Its antigen is not known.

Sequenced input: PBMCs. The receptor's source is a man aged 30-40 years in good health and CMV-seropositive. The rearrangement joins TRBV29-1 to TRBJ2-1, with D tentatively TRBD2 (6 bases). The DNA for the CDR3 is TGCAGCGTTGAAGCGGTAGCGGCTAGCTCCTACAATGAGCAGTTCTTC. It specifies CSVEAVAASSYNEQFF.